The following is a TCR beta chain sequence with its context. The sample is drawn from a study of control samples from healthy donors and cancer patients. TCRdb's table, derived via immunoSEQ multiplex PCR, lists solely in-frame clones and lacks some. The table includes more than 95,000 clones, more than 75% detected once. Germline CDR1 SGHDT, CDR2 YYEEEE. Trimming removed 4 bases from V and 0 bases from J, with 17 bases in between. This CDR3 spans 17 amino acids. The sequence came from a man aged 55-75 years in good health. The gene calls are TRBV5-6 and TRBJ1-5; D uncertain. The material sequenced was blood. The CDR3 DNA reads TGTGCCAGCAGCAGTGGGCAGAACCTATATAGCAATCAGCCCCAGCATTTT. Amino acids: CASSSGQNLYSNQPQHF.